This T cell receptor beta chain originates from a study of cytomegalovirus exposure and HLA in healthy donors (dated by TCRdb to the late 2010s). For the wider study: An earlier analysis of 587 of the donors reported 276 Gb of sequence data and 95 million to 120 million unique TCR beta sequences obtained from roughly 170 million T cells. An early release that covered about 640 HLA-typed donors contained approximately 300 gigabases of sequencing data and about 84 million unique TCR sequences. Of the roughly 400 genotyped donors, roughly 85% fell in the genetic ancestry cluster associated with self-reported Caucasian donors. The study aimed to test whether cataloging public T cell receptors could reveal signatures of past pathogen exposure. The study profiled the T cell repertoires of hundreds of subjects by immunosequencing and related them to cytomegalovirus serostatus. Besides the first cohort of 666 subjects, a separate validation cohort made up of roughly 120 different subjects was used. High-throughput TCR immunosequencing, statistical association of individual TCRs with disease status, and machine learning were combined to predict cytomegalovirus infection status. In a later analysis, previously published TCR beta repertoires from 500 to 750 donors were re-analyzed and high-resolution HLA genotyping was added so that TCR occurrence patterns could be studied. Rather than drawing on any new phenotypic data, the later analysis identified candidate immune exposures from TCR beta sequences and the way those sequences occurred across donors. An earlier analysis of approximately 630 of the donors applied high-throughput TCR beta sequencing to assess whether each TCR beta V gene segment acted as functional or pseudogenic. Donor age, sex, ethnicity and CMV serostatus were compiled together with the repertoire data. A later genetic analysis used genome-wide SNP genotypes for about three fifths of the 666 donors, treating that subset as a discovery cohort. Every discovery cohort repertoire had been produced on one sequencing platform. HLA typing covered class I and class II loci at four-digit resolution. Typing coverage differed by locus: A, B, C, DRB1 and DQB1 were typed in roughly 629-640 donors, DQA1 in approximately 520, DPA1 in nearly 610, and DPB1 in 472. Four or five DR-DQ haplotypes were handled as single units for association and clustering because linkage in the cohort was strong. Among around 400 genotyped donors of the cohort, an average of roughly 240,000 unique TCR beta nucleotide sequences were sequenced per donor, roughly a sixth of them non-productive. What the study reported, not specific to this receptor: A later analysis found that HLA-associated TCR beta chains were more clonally expanded and had lower generation probabilities than equally common non-associated chains. The classifier was reported to diagnose cytomegalovirus status with high specificity and sensitivity in both the original and validation cohorts. Across donors, most TCR sequences were observed very rarely, whereas some public TCRs were present in many individuals. The 87-base-pair reads could not distinguish some IMGT-functional V segments, including TRBV6-2 and TRBV6-3, so those segments were excluded. When HLA alleles, especially DR and DQ, strongly co-occurred, TCR associations were difficult to assign to individual alleles. In a later analysis, the rate of TCR association differed among HLA loci, with DRB1 alleles having the most associated TCRs and HLA-C alleles having the fewest. In the study, around 160 TCR beta chains were listed as associated with cytomegalovirus. In a later analysis, several top co-occurrence clusters were reported to appear linked to parvovirus B19, influenza, CMV and Epstein-Barr virus. In a later genetic analysis, fewer N-insertions in productive TCRs were reported among donors in an Asian-associated ancestry cluster than the roughly 710-donor mean. Presence/absence analyses assumed roughly uniform sequencing depth across donors, an assumption that may not hold. In a later analysis, around 17,000 TCR beta sequences were associated with specific HLA alleles at a false discovery rate of 0.05. In an earlier analysis of about 550 of the donors, most TCR beta V segments were observed in productive rearrangements about 90% or about 30% of the time, broadly matching IMGT annotations. A further reported finding was that TCR beta sequences accurately predicted the HLA-A and HLA-B alleles for most subjects in the first cohort. V-gene and J-gene trimming of TCR beta chains was associated with a missense DCLRE1C variant in a later genetic analysis, and the association was replicated in an independent cohort. Because HLA typing was unavailable for some donors at each locus, only the typed subset was used in association tests. The cohort was sequenced for TCR beta chains only, and without alpha or paired-chain data the features that could be detected were limited. Because counts were too low, roughly 17 rarely observed V segments, including chromosome 9 orphons, were left out of the earlier analysis of about 620 of the donors. It was suggested by the authors that the approach could potentially be generalized to other disease states and immunological phenotypes. According to a later analysis, most CMV-associated TCR beta chains appeared to be HLA-restricted, and the HLA associations seemed to be driven largely by CMV exposure. A group of highly shared sequence variants was considered likely to be a technical artifact of the sequencing pipeline. Linkage disequilibrium might explain the correlated functional status among segregating V segments, but an unknown experimental factor could not be excluded. Three of the identified cytomegalovirus-associated TCR beta chains were confirmed in vitro to be specific for cytomegalovirus antigens. For the cohort, immune exposure information was limited to CMV serostatus.

As to this clone: The antigen this receptor binds is unknown. Per-base quality was not reported, and no clone a single base away is much larger than it.

Libraries were built with the immunoSEQ multiplex PCR assay. For the multiplex PCR, a mixture combining 60 forward primers for TCR Vbeta segments and 13 reverse primers for TCR Jbeta segments was used. The CDR3 region of rearranged TCR beta genes was amplified from genomic DNA by a multiplex PCR assay. Amplified TCR beta libraries were sequenced as 87-base-pair reads on the Illumina HiSeq System. The published analysis was carried out like this. Across the 700 or so repertoires, a later analysis counted approximately 75 million unique TCR beta chains, approximately 12 million of which were shared by at least two donors. Raw reads were error-corrected and collapsed into unique sequences with a nearest-neighbor algorithm that merged closely related sequences to remove PCR and sequencing errors. CDR3 sequences were aligned to IMGT reference sequences to assign V, D and J gene segments. For a sequence to be retained, at least a six-nucleotide match to both a V gene segment and a J gene segment was required. Rearrangements were called productive when the CDR3 lacked stop codons and stayed in frame with V and J; all others were non-productive. CDR3 was defined by IMGT convention, running from the second conserved V-encoded cysteine to the conserved J-encoded phenylalanine. The earlier analysis of approximately 500 of the donors excluded sequences that lacked an unambiguous match to a single V gene segment. In an earlier analysis of several hundred of the donors, V segments were called functional above 56.7% productive rearrangements and were called segregating when the between-donor standard deviation exceeded 5%. To diagnose cytomegalovirus status from the catalog of TCR beta chain sequences, a statistical classification framework was built. In a later analysis, V and J genes were assigned by comparing TCR nucleotide sequences against IMGT/GENE-DB human TR gene sequences. Using the TCRdist pipeline, a later analysis assigned CDR3 sequences along with most-parsimonious VDJ recombination scenarios. A later analysis defined each TCR beta chain by its CDR3 amino acid sequence plus V-gene family, and excluded reads lacking a unique V-gene family. To address suspected cross-contamination and a sequencing artifact, a later analysis removed approximately 600 highly shared, low-generation-probability nucleotide sequences. In a later analysis, a clonal expansion index was calculated for each public chain from normalized within-repertoire ranks of inferred template counts. Generation probabilities in a later analysis came from a VDJ recombination model fitted to out-of-frame rearrangements, and those results were checked against IGoR. In a later analysis, TCR-TCR, TCR-HLA and TCR-CMV co-occurrence was scored with hypergeometric tests, and a repertoire-size bias correction was applied to TCR pairs. A later analysis estimated false discovery rates by permuting HLA or CMV assignments 20 times. In a later analysis, co-occurring TCRs were grouped using DBSCAN, with TCRdist sequence similarity added in when clustering inside HLA-allele-positive subsets. Co-occurrence clustering excluded repertoires with fewer than 30,000 or more than 120,000 public chains, plus five with anomalous nucleotide sharing. TCRdb's version of the immuneACCESS table is confined to in-frame rearrangements and falls short of the full clone set. An unresolved V gene accounts for under half of the shortfall where checked; the remainder is of unknown origin. The V and J calls and clone size come from that table; D and trimming were worked out from the DNA. The sample profile shows some 100,000 clones; about 80% of them were found once. More than 6% of the sample belongs to the ten largest clones.

Reading the germline V gene (reference sequence) gives CDR1 MNHEY and CDR2 SMNVEV. V ends up 6 bases short and J 0 bases short, with an unmatched junction base count of 7. The CDR3 holds 15 amino acids from the cysteine to the phenylalanine. The only DNA kept is the CDR3, 45 bases in frame from the first base. In total, just over 650 healthy bone marrow donors made up the cohort. At the time of sampling, all cohort members were nominally healthy, though unrecorded immune exposures were likely present. The donor tested CMV seropositive and was one of the 289 seropositive cohort members. A peripheral blood sample was provided by each donor, and peripheral blood mononuclear cells were used for TCR beta sequencing. Genomic DNA extraction from the blood cell samples was performed with the Qiagen DNeasy Blood Extraction Kit.

Rearrangement joined TRBV27 to TRBJ2-7, and 8 junction bases match TRBD2. Sample: PBMCs. The TCR originated in a woman in her 50s in good health and CMV-seropositive. For the CDR3, the sequence is CASSHTSGHSYEQYF. The sequence in DNA is TGTGCCAGCAGCCATACTAGCGGCCACTCCTACGAGCAGTACTTC.